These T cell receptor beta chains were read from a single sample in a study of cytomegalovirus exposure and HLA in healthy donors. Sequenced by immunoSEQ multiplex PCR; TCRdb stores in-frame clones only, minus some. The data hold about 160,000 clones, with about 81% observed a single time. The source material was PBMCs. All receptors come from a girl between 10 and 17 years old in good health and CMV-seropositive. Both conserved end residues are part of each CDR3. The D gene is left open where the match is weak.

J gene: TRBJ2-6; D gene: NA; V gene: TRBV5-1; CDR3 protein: CASSLAGSGANVLTF; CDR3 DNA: TGCGCCAGCAGCTTGGCAGGCTCTGGGGCCAACGTCCTGACTTTC
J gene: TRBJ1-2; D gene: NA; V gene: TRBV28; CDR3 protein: CASSFRDVYGYTF; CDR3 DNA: TGTGCCAGCAGTTTCAGGGATGTATATGGCTACACCTTC
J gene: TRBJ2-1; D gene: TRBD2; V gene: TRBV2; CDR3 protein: CASSGAPGLAGTNEQFF; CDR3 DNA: TGTGCCAGCAGTGGGGCTCCGGGACTAGCGGGTACGAATGAGCAGTTCTTC
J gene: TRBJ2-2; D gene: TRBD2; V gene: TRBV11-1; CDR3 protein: CASSLSGLAGVLNTGELFF; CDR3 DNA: TGTGCCAGCAGCCTCTCGGGACTAGCGGGAGTCTTGAACACCGGGGAGCTGTTTTTT
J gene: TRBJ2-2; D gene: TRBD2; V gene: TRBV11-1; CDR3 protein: CASSLMAGGNTGELFF; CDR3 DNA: TGTGCCAGCAGCTTAATGGCGGGAGGGAACACCGGGGAGCTGTTTTTT
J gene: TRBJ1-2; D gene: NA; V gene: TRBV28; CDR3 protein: CASSFQTGYYGYTF; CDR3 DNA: TGTGCCAGCAGTTTCCAAACAGGGTACTATGGCTACACCTTC
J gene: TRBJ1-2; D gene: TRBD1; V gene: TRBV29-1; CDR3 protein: CSVEDRGLGYGYTF; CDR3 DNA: TGCAGCGTTGAGGACAGGGGGCTGGGCTATGGCTACACCTTC
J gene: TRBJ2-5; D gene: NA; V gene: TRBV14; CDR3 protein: CASSQVRGLGETQYF; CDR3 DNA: TGTGCCAGCAGCCAAGTGCGGGGGCTGGGGGAGACCCAGTACTTC
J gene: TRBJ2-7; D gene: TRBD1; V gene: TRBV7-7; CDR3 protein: CASSPTTGTGTDEQYF; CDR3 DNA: TGTGCTAGCAGCCCCACAACCGGGACAGGGACCGACGAGCAGTACTTC
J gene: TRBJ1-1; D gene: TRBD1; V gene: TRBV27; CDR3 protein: CASRPLDRGHTEAFF; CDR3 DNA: TGTGCCAGCAGACCACTCGACAGGGGCCACACTGAAGCTTTCTTT
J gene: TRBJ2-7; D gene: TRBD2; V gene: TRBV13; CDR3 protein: CASMTSGTYEQYF; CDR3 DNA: TGTGCCAGCATGACTAGCGGTACCTACGAGCAGTACTTC
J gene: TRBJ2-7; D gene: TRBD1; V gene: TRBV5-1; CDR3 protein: CASSFSTGGYEQYF; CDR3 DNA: TGCGCCAGCAGCTTCTCGACAGGGGGCTACGAGCAGTACTTC
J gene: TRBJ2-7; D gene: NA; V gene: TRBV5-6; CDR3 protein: CASSLLQSYEQYF; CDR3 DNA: TGTGCCAGCAGCTTGTTACAGTCCTACGAGCAGTACTTC
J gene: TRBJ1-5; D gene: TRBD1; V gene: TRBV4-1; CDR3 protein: CASSPNRGLGNQPQHF; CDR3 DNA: TGCGCCAGCAGCCCCAACAGGGGTCTGGGCAATCAGCCCCAGCATTTT
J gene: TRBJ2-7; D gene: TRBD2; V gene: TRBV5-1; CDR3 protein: CASSVTSGRDHEQYF; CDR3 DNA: TGCGCCAGCAGCGTTACTAGCGGGAGGGACCACGAGCAGTACTTC
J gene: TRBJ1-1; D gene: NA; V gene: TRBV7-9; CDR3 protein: CASSPGGWNTEAFF; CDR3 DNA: TGTGCCAGCAGCCCCGGGGGTTGGAACACTGAAGCTTTCTTT
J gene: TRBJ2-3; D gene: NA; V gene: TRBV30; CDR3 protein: CAWSALLGAGDTQYF; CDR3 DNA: TGTGCCTGGAGTGCCCTATTGGGGGCGGGAGATACGCAGTATTTT
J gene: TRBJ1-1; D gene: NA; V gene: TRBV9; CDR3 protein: CASSVGGEMIEAFF; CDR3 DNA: TGTGCCAGCAGCGTAGGGGGGGAGATGATTGAAGCTTTCTTT
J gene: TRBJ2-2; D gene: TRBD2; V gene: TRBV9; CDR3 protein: CASSPTSGRGTGELFF; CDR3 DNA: TGTGCCAGCAGCCCAACTAGCGGGAGAGGCACCGGGGAGCTGTTTTTT
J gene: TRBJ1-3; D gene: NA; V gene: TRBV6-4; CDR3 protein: CASSRTRGSGNTIYF; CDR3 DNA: TGTGCCAGCAGTAGGACTCGAGGGTCTGGAAACACCATATATTTT
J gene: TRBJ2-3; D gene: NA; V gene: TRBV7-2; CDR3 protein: CASSAQGYFTDTQYF; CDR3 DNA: TGTGCCAGCAGCGCCCAGGGGTACTTCACAGATACGCAGTATTTT
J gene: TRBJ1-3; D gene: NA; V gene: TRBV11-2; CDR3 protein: CASSSSGGTTRGNTIYF; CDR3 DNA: TGTGCCAGCAGCTCCTCTGGTGGGACAACGCGCGGAAACACCATATATTTT
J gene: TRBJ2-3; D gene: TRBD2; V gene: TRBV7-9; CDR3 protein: CASSAGLAGWGGITDTQYF; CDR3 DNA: TGTGCCAGCAGCGCCGGACTAGCGGGGTGGGGGGGGATCACAGATACGCAGTATTTT
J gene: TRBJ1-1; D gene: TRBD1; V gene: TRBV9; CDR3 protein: CASSAEGDRAGGAFF; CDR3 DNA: TGTGCCAGCAGCGCCGAAGGTGACAGGGCGGGTGGAGCTTTCTTT
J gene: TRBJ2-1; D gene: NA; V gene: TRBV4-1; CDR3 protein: CASSQDSSGSYNEQFF; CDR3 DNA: TGCGCCAGCAGCCAAGATTCCAGCGGGTCCTACAATGAGCAGTTCTTC
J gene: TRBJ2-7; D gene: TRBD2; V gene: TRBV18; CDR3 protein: CASSPSSGGGYEQYF; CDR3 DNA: TGTGCCAGCTCACCATCTAGCGGGGGGGGATACGAGCAGTACTTC
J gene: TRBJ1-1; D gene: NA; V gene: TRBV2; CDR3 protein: CASRFSGRENTEAFF; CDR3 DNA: TGTGCCAGCAGATTCTCGGGCAGGGAAAACACTGAAGCTTTCTTT
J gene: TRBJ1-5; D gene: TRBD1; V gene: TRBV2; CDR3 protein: CASKIGQGANNQPQHF; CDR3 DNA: TGTGCCAGCAAGATCGGACAGGGGGCGAACAATCAGCCCCAGCATTTT
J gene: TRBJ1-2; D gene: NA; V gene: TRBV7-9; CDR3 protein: CASSSSANYGYTF; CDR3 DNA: TGTGCCAGCAGCTCTTCAGCTAACTATGGCTACACCTTC
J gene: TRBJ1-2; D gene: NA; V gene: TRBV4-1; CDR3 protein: CASSGRGADGYTF; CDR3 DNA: TGCGCCAGCAGCGGGCGGGGGGCGGATGGCTACACCTTC
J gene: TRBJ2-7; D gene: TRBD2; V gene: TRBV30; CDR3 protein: CAWTPGTSPYEQYF; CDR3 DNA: TGTGCCTGGACCCCGGGGACTAGCCCCTACGAGCAGTACTTC
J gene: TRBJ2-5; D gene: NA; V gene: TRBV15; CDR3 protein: CATSRESRETQYF; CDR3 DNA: TGTGCCACCAGCAGAGAATCTAGGGAGACCCAGTACTTC
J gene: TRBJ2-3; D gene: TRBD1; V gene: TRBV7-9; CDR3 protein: CASSLGDRGLTDTQYF; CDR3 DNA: TGTGCCAGCAGCTTAGGGGACAGGGGCCTCACAGATACGCAGTATTTT
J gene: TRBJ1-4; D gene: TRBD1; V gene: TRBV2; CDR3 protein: CASSEALLGSNRGNEKLFF; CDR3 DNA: TGTGCCAGCAGTGAAGCGCTTCTGGGGTCCAACAGGGGGAATGAAAAACTGTTTTTT
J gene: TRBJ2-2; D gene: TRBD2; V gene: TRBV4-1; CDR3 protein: CASSQHGRLGELFF; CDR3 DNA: TGCGCCAGCAGCCAACACGGGAGGTTGGGGGAGCTGTTTTTT
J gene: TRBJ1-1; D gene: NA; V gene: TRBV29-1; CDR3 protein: CSVATENTEAFF; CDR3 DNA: TGCAGCGTAGCGACAGAGAACACTGAAGCTTTCTTT
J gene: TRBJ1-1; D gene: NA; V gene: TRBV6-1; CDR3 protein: CASTFTSGNTEAFF; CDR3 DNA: TGTGCCAGCACGTTTACCTCCGGGAACACTGAAGCTTTCTTT
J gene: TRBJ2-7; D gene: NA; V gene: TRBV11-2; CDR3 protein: CASSGGQQGGYEQYF; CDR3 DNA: TGTGCCAGCAGCGGGGGCCAACAGGGCGGTTACGAGCAGTACTTC
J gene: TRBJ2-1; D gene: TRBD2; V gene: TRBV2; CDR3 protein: CASRRTSGTNEQFF; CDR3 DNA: TGTGCCAGCAGACGGACTAGCGGGACCAATGAGCAGTTCTTC
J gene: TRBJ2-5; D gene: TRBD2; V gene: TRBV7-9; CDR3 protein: CASSGGELAGVETQYF; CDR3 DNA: TGTGCCAGCAGCGGAGGGGAACTAGCGGGAGTTGAGACCCAGTACTTC
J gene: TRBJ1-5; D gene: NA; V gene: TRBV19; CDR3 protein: CASSTTGRGNQPQHF; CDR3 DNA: TGTGCCAGTAGTACGACAGGCAGAGGGAATCAGCCCCAGCATTTT
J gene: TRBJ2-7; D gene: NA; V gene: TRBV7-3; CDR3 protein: CASSRSGPPYEQYF; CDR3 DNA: TGTGCCAGCAGCAGAAGCGGGCCTCCCTACGAGCAGTACTTC
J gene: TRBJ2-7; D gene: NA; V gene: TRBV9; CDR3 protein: CASSFRLASYEQYF; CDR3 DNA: TGTGCCAGCAGCTTCAGACTCGCTTCCTACGAGCAGTACTTC
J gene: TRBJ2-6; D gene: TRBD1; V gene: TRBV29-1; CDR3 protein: CSAGQGANVLTF; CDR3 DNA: TGCAGCGCGGGACAGGGGGCCAACGTCCTGACTTTC
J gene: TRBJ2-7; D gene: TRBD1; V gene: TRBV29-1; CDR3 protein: CSVEDGRDRTYEQYF; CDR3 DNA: TGCAGCGTTGAAGACGGCCGGGACAGAACCTACGAGCAGTACTTC